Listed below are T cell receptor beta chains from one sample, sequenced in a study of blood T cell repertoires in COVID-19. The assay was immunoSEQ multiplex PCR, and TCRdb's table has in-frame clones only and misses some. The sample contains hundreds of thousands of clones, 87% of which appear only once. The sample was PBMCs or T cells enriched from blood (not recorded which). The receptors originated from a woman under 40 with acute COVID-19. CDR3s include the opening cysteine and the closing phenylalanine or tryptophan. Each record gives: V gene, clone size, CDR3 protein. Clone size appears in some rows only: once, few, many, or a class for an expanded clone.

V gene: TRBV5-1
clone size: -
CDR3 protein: CASSWVGTSRDNEQFF

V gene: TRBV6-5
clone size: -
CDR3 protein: CASSSPGTGDEQYF

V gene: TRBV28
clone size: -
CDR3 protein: CASSSWTSGGGGGTGELFF

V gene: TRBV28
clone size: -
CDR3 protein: CASRTSQETQYF

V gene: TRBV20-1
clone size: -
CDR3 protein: CSASAGPGAEQFF

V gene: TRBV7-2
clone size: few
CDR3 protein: CASSLVGSTGVRSPLHF

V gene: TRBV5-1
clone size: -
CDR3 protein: CASSPSFRSRNNEQFF

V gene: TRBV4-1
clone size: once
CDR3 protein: CASSQGGQGTYNEQFF

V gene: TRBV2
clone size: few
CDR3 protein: CASIDGSSYEQYF

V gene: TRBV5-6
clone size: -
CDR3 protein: CASRGTGGLGQFF

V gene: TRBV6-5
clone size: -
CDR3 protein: CASSLGDGYTF

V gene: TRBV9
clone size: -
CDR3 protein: CASSVGGEPYEQYF

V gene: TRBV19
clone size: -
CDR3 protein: CASRQDRGSNSPLHF

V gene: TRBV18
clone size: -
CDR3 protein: CASSPALNGRGSYEQYF